The 23 T cell receptor beta chains presented below share a single source sample, sequenced in a study of OX40 agonist ivuxolimab in advanced cancers. This table comes from immunoSEQ multiplex PCR, and its TCRdb copy is limited to in-frame clones, with some not included. The table shows about 44,000 clones, with about nine tenths occurring only once. The sample here was CD4+ or CD8+ T cells sorted from blood, taken in a trial of the OX40 agonist ivuxolimab. These receptor sequences come from an adult with an advanced solid tumor such as melanoma, head and neck, liver or kidney cancer.

This chain's CDR3 is CASEDSYNEQFF. The CDR3, as DNA: TGTGCCAGCGAGGATTCCTACAATGAGCAGTTCTTC. This chain uses TRBV7-9 with TRBJ2-1, with D unresolved. The CDR3 runs 12 residues. Germline V CDR1 and CDR2: SEHNR, FQNEAQ (reference sequence). V lost 8 bases, J lost 1 base, and 6 bases lay in between.

The chain links TRBV15 to TRBJ1-2; D ambiguous. Germline V gene data show CDR1 as LNHNV and CDR2 as YYDKDF (reference sequence). V was pared by 0 bases and J by 4 bases, with 18 bases between. CDR3 length: 17 amino acids. CDR3 sequence reads: CATSRDKGMGFSYGYTF. The DNA for the CDR3 is TGTGCCACCAGCAGAGATAAAGGGATGGGGTTTAGCTATGGCTACACCTTC.

This sequence joins TRBV15 and TRBJ1-1; D not resolved. Germline V gene sequence: CDR1 LNHNV, CDR2 YYDKDF (reference sequence). V was pared by 3 bases and J by 0 bases, with 5 bases between. This CDR3 has 13 residues. CDR3 sequence (DNA): TGTGCCACCAGCAGGACTTTGAACACTGAAGCTTTCTTT. This gives the protein CATSRTLNTEAFF.

The CDR3 region is CASSQGQGVNYGYTF. The CDR3 coding sequence is TGTGCCAGCAGCCAAGGACAGGGGGTCAACTATGGCTACACCTTC. The V gene is TRBV14, the J gene TRBJ1-2; 9 bases line up with TRBD1. V shed 1 base, J shed 2 bases, and the junction held 2 bases outside the gene matches. The CDR3 runs to 15 residues. Germline V gives CDR1 SGHDN, CDR2 FVKESK. Looking up the rest from reference TRBV14 and TRBJ1-2 gives the full variable domain: EAGVTQFPSHSVIEKGQTVTLRCDPISGHDNLYWYRRVMGKEIKFLLHFVKESKQDESGMPNNRFLAERTGGTYSTLKVQPAELEDSGVYFCASSQGQGVNYGYTFGSGTRLTVV.

This chain joins TRBV7-9 and TRBJ2-7, with 9 bases lining up with TRBD1. V was pared by 5 bases and J by 5 bases, with 10 bases of the junction left unmatched. CDR1 and CDR2 (germline): SEHNR, FQNEAQ (reference sequence). The CDR3 consists of 15 residues. The CDR3 DNA reads as TGTGCCAGCAGCCCGGGGGACAGGGATGGGGACGAGCAGTACTTC. As protein: CASSPGDRDGDEQYF.

The V call is TRBV6-5, the J call TRBJ2-1; the match to TRBD2 covers 9 bases. The junction had 7 bases not matched to a gene; V was cut back by 1 base and J by 6 bases. The germline V gene has CDR1 MNHEY and CDR2 SVGAGI. The CDR3 is made up of 16 amino acids. The CDR3 loop reads CASSYLAGDISNEQFF. CDR3 bases: TGTGCCAGCAGTTACTTAGCGGGAGATATCTCCAATGAGCAGTTCTTC.

The chain links TRBV19 to TRBJ2-1; 7 bases are shared with TRBD2. The CDR3 contains 16 residues. Germline CDR1 is LNHDA and CDR2 is SQIVND (reference sequence). V shed 3 bases, J shed 0 bases, and the junction held 5 bases outside the gene matches. The CDR3 is CASSITAGDSYNEQFF. CDR3 bases: TGTGCCAGTAGTATCACGGCGGGAGACTCCTACAATGAGCAGTTCTTC.

V usage is TRBV5-4 and J usage is TRBJ2-1, with 10 positions matching TRBD2. From germline, CDR1 is SGHNT and CDR2 YYREEE (reference sequence). Trimming took 2 bases from V and 5 from J; bases not matched to a gene: 1. This CDR3 region has 14 residues. The CDR3 sequence is CASSFGLADNEQFF. The CDR3, as DNA: TGTGCCAGCAGCTTTGGACTAGCGGACAATGAGCAGTTCTTC.

The chain uses TRBV5-4 and TRBJ2-7, with D unclear. Germline V gene data show CDR1 as SGHNT and CDR2 as YYREEE (reference sequence). V lost 2 bases, J lost 2 bases, and 11 bases lay in between. This CDR3 is 14 amino acids long. The CDR3 DNA sequence: TGTGCCAGCAGCTTTGGCGTGGGGACCTACGAGCAGTACTTC. Its translation is CASSFGVGTYEQYF.

The CDR3 sequence: CASGGDSTNYGYTF. CDR3 nucleotide sequence: TGTGCCAGCGGAGGAGACAGCACAAACTATGGCTACACCTTC. The chain recombines TRBV9 with TRBJ1-2; D may be TRBD1 (5 bases). V was pared by 7 bases and J by 2 bases, with 15 bases between. This CDR3 comprises 14 residues. Per germline, CDR1 SGDLS and CDR2 YYNGEE.

This chain links TRBV6-5 with TRBJ2-7; D may be TRBD1 or TRBD2 (5 bases each). The CDR3 sequence is 15 residues long. The germline gives CDR1 MNHEY, CDR2 SVGAGI. Trimming took off 5 bases at V and 1 base at J, with 15 bases between the two ends. The CDR3 sequence is CASSLLGTDSYEQYF. CDR3 coding DNA: TGTGCCAGCAGTCTCCTCGGGACGGATTCCTACGAGCAGTACTTC.

J is TRBJ2-7 and V is TRBV5-1; 12 nucleotides agree with TRBD2. The length of the CDR3 is 16 residues. Trimming took 4 bases from V and 4 from J; bases not matched to a gene: 9. Germline V gene data show CDR1 as SGHRS and CDR2 as YFSETQ. CDR3 bases: TGCGCCAGCAGCCGACGGACTAGCGGGACCCTTTACGAGCAGTACTTC. This encodes CASSRRTSGTLYEQYF.

This chain connects TRBV4-1 to TRBJ2-1; tentatively, D is TRBD1 or TRBD2 (5 bases each). Germline values: CDR1 MGHRA, CDR2 YSYEKL. The CDR3 totals 11 residues. Between the trimmed V and J ends, which lost 8 bases and 10 bases, there was a span of 12 bases. The chain's CDR3 is CASGGNREQFF. The CDR3 nucleotides are TGCGCCAGCGGGGGAAATAGGGAGCAGTTCTTC.

This clone was seen a few times. The rearrangement links TRBV9 to TRBJ2-2; D gene unclear. V was clipped by 4 bases and J by 4 bases, with 17 bases between them. Germline CDR1 is SGDLS and CDR2 is YYNGEE. This CDR3 contains 16 residues. CDR3 region: CASSPSTTLGTGELFF. The DNA of the CDR3 is TGTGCCAGCAGCCCGAGTACTACTTTGGGCACCGGGGAGCTGTTTTTT.

The J gene is TRBJ1-2, the V gene TRBV27; D gene ambiguous. The CDR3 consists of 14 residues. The germline CDR1 and CDR2 sequences are MNHEY and SMNVEV (reference sequence). Trimming removed 4 bases at V and 5 bases at J, with 14 bases between. The CDR3: CASSSRGGPYGYTF. The CDR3 region has the DNA TGTGCCAGCAGTTCCCGCGGCGGACCATATGGCTACACCTTC.

For this clone: This sample includes further DNA sequences coding for the same CDR3. The rearrangement joins TRBV9 to TRBJ2-3; D call uncertain. Germline CDR1 SGDLS, CDR2 YYNGEE. The CDR3 extends over 15 amino acids. V lost 0 bases and J lost 0, with 8 bases in between. The CDR3 sequence is CASSVDGTSTDTQYF. CDR3 nucleotide sequence: TGTGCCAGCAGCGTAGATGGAACCAGCACAGATACGCAGTATTTT.

The chain combines TRBV11-2 with TRBJ2-5; D is unclear. CDR1 and CDR2 (germline): SGHAT, FQNNGV. The germline V and J ends were trimmed by 4 bases and 4 bases, with 4 bases remaining between them. The CDR3 contains 11 residues. The CDR3 nucleotides read TGTGCCAGCAGCTCAATAGAGACCCAGTACTTC. It is translated as CASSSIETQYF.

This rearrangement joins TRBV11-2 to TRBJ2-1, with TRBD1 as a possible D gene (6 bases). Germline V gene data show CDR1 as SGHAT and CDR2 as FQNNGV. V was cut by 4 bases and J by 6 bases, with 13 bases left in between. The CDR3 extends over 14 amino acids. The CDR3 sequence is CASSSGRGANEQFF. CDR3 coding DNA: TGTGCCAGCAGCTCAGGCAGGGGAGCCAATGAGCAGTTCTTC. Full variable domain (remainder filled in from reference TRBV11-2 and TRBJ2-1): EAGVAQSPRYKIIEKRQSVAFWCNPISGHATLYWYQQILGQGPKLLIQFQNNGVVDDSQLPKDRFSAERLKGVDSTLKIQPAKLEDSAVYLCASSSGRGANEQFFGPGTRLTVL.

This rearrangement joins TRBV29-1 to TRBJ2-7; no clear D. The CDR3 runs to 13 residues. The V and J ends lost 5 bases and 0 bases respectively, with 11 bases between them. The V gene's germline CDR1 is SQVTM and CDR2 ANQGSEA. CDR3 in DNA: TGCAGCGTTCGCGCGCCGAGCTCCTACGAGCAGTACTTC. Protein: CSVRAPSSYEQYF.

V and J are TRBV18 and TRBJ2-1, with a tentative D call TRBD1 (6 bases). V lost 2 bases to trimming and J lost 2 bases, with 13 bases between them. CDR3 size: 16 residues. Germline V lookup: CDR1 KGHSH, CDR2 LQKENI. This CDR3 reads CASSPGPGVAYNEQFF. DNA of the CDR3: TGTGCCAGCTCACCAGGTCCAGGGGTGGCCTACAATGAGCAGTTCTTC.

The rearrangement joins TRBV6-5 to TRBJ1-5; D uncertain. The CDR3 extends over 11 amino acids. Trimming shortened V by 6 bases and J by 7 bases, and 7 bases separated the two germline ends. Germline V lookup: CDR1 MNHEY, CDR2 SVGAGI. The CDR3 DNA reads as TGTGCCAGCAGAAAGTTCCAGCCCCAGCATTTT. It encodes CASRKFQPQHF.

The chain has TRBV5-1 and TRBJ2-1, with 11 bases that match TRBD2. The CDR3 is 18 residues long. Germline CDR1 and CDR2: SGHRS and YFSETQ. V trimming: 0 bases; J trimming: 9 bases; junction bases outside the gene matches: 14. CDR3 nucleotide sequence: TGCGCCAGCAGCTTGGCCGAAGTTGAAGTTAGCGGGAGGGGTGAGCAGTTCTTC. Protein: CASSLAEVEVSGRGEQFF. The entire variable domain, with the rest obtained from reference TRBV5-1 and TRBJ2-1, is as follows: KAGVTQTPRYLIKTRGQQVTLSCSPISGHRSVSWYQQTPGQGLQFLFEYFSETQRNKGNFPGRFSGRQFSNSRSEMNVSTLELGDSALYLCASSLAEVEVSGRGEQFFGPGTRLTVL.

The DNA of the CDR3 is TGTGCCAGCAGCCGGGAGGGGGAGCAGTTCTTC. Amino acid sequence: CASSREGEQFF. The rearrangement links TRBV13 to TRBJ2-1; 8 bases agree with TRBD2. V lost 5 bases, J lost 10 bases, and 1 base stayed unmatched. Germline V gives CDR1 PRHDT, CDR2 FYEKMQ (reference sequence). This CDR3 region has 11 residues. Complete variable domain (other parts from reference TRBV13 and TRBJ2-1): AAGVIQSPRHLIKEKRETATLKCYPIPRHDTVYWYQQGPGQDPQFLISFYEKMQSDKGSIPDRFSAQQFSDYHSELNMSSLELGDSALYFCASSREGEQFFGPGTRLTVL.